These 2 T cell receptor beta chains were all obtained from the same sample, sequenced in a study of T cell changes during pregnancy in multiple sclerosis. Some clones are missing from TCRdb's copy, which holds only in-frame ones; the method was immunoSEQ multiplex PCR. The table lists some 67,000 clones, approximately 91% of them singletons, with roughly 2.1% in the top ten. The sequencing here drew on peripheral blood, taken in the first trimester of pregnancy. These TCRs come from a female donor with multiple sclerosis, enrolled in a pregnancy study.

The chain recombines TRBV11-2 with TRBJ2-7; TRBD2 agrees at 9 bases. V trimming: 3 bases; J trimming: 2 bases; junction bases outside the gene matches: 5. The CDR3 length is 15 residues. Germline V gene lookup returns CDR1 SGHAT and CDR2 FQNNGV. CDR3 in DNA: TGTGCCAGCAGCTTTTCTGCTAGCGGGACCTACGAGCAGTACTTC. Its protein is CASSFSASGTYEQYF.

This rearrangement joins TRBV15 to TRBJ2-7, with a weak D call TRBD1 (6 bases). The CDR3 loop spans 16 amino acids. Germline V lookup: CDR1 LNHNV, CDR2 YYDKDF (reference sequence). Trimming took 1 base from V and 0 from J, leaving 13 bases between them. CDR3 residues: CATSRVWGTPSYEQYF. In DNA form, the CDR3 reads TGTGCCACCAGCAGAGTATGGGGGACACCCTCCTACGAGCAGTACTTC.